The next 27 T cell receptor beta chains were all read from a single sample in a study of cytomegalovirus exposure and HLA in healthy donors. Here immunoSEQ multiplex PCR was the method, and the copy in TCRdb shows in-frame clones only, minus some. The sample records 140,000 to 150,000 clones, approximately 88% being singletons. Sequenced sample: PBMCs. These receptors were collected from a young man in good health and CMV-seropositive.

The chain carries TRBV7-2 and TRBJ2-1, with TRBD2 as a possible D gene (5 bases). This CDR3 comprises 13 residues. Germline V gene lookup returns CDR1 SGHTA and CDR2 FQGNSA. V was pared by 5 bases and J by 8 bases, with 13 bases between. The CDR3 here is CASSASLEDEQFF. CDR3 DNA: TGTGCCAGCAGCGCTAGCCTTGAGGATGAGCAGTTCTTC.

This clone was picked up a small number of times. V usage is TRBV7-8 and J usage is TRBJ1-2; unclear D gene. V lost 5 bases, J lost 5 bases, and 15 bases lay in between. CDR1 is SGHVS and CDR2 is FQNEAQ in the germline V gene. The CDR3 length is 14 residues. Here the CDR3 DNA reads TGTGCCAGCAGCCCCAGTGAGGGCGGGTATGGCTACACCTTC. Its translation is CASSPSEGGYGYTF.

V and J are TRBV7-9 and TRBJ1-3, with TRBD1 as a possible D gene (6 bases). The CDR3 has 18 amino acids. V lost 0 bases, J lost 3 bases, and 18 bases lay in between. Germline V gene lookup returns CDR1 SEHNR and CDR2 FQNEAQ (reference sequence). CDR3 region: CASSLAPGHPFGGNTIYF. The CDR3 DNA sequence: TGTGCCAGCAGCTTAGCACCGGGACACCCTTTTGGTGGAAACACCATATATTTT.

The chain is built from TRBV10-2 and TRBJ2-1; D is unclear. V gave up 6 bases and J gave up 13 bases, with 13 bases separating them. The CDR3 is 11 amino acids. CDR1 is WSHSY and CDR2 is SAAADI in the germline V gene. The CDR3 nucleotides are TGCGCCAGCAGCCCTGCGTCACCACAGTTCTTC. As protein: CASSPASPQFF.

This sequence joins TRBV19 and TRBJ1-1; D unresolved. The CDR3 is made up of 13 amino acids. Trimming pared 0 bases from V and 6 bases from J, leaving 8 bases between. Germline V gene sequence: CDR1 LNHDA, CDR2 SQIVND (reference sequence). CDR3 amino acids: CASSIDRLSEAFF. DNA of the CDR3: TGTGCCAGTAGTATAGACAGACTATCTGAAGCTTTCTTT. Together with reference TRBV19 and TRBJ1-1, the CDR3 gives the full variable domain: DGGITQSPKYLFRKEGQNVTLSCEQNLNHDAMYWYRQDPGQGLRLIYYSQIVNDFQKGDIAEGYSVSREKKESFPLTVTSAQKNPTAFYLCASSIDRLSEAFFGQGTRLTVV.

The rearrangement joins TRBV6-5 to TRBJ2-7; no clear D gene. Trimming removed 6 bases at V and 5 bases at J, with 17 bases between. Germline CDR1 and CDR2: MNHEY and SVGAGI. CDR3 length: 14 residues. In DNA, the CDR3 is TGTGCCAGCAGCGAAACGGCGGCTTGGAACGAGCAGTACTTC. Its translation: CASSETAAWNEQYF.

The chain uses TRBV11-2 and TRBJ2-7, with a weak D call TRBD2 (5 bases). In germline, CDR1 is SGHAT, CDR2 FQNNGV. The CDR3 length is 16 residues. V was pared by 5 bases and J by 3 bases, with 20 bases between. CDR3 sequence: CASSPPSGWANYEQYF. CDR3 nucleotides: TGTGCCAGCAGCCCACCGTCGGGGTGGGCTAACTACGAGCAGTACTTC.

The V and J genes are TRBV6-5 and TRBJ1-1; 7 bases are a match to TRBD1. The V and J ends lost 2 bases and 2 bases, in that order; junction bases with no gene match: 8. Germline V gene lookup returns CDR1 MNHEY and CDR2 SVGAGI. The CDR3 loop spans 16 amino acids. The CDR3 DNA reads as TGTGCCAGCAGTTACGCAGTGGGACAGCTAAACACTGAAGCTTTCTTT. Translation gives CASSYAVGQLNTEAFF.

This CDR3 is CASSLWRVEQYF. CDR3 nucleotide sequence: TGTGCCAGCAGTTTATGGCGGGTCGAGCAGTACTTC. The chain employs TRBV28 and TRBJ2-7, with D maybe TRBD2 (5 bases). Germline assignment: CDR1 MDHEN and CDR2 SYDVKM. The CDR3 is 12 amino acids. Trimming stripped 0 bases from V and 6 bases from J, with 6 bases between.

The chain combines TRBV5-1 with TRBJ1-6, with D possibly TRBD1 on 5 matching bases. The CDR3 is 14 amino acids. Trimming stripped 4 bases from V and 10 bases from J, with 15 bases between. Per germline, CDR1 SGHRS and CDR2 YFSETQ. CDR3 sequence: CASSIGESPSPLHF. The CDR3 DNA reads TGCGCCAGCAGCATAGGGGAATCCCCCTCACCCCTCCACTTT.

In DNA, the CDR3 is TGTGCCAGCAGCCTCAGGGGCCCATATGGCTACACCTTC. It codes for CASSLRGPYGYTF. The rearrangement joins TRBV28 to TRBJ1-2, with a weak D call TRBD1 (6 bases). Germline lookup yields CDR1 MDHEN and CDR2 SYDVKM. CDR3 length: 13 amino acids. V lost 6 bases and J 5 bases, leaving 13 bases between the germline ends.

The V gene is TRBV20-1, the J gene TRBJ1-1; 8 positions agree with TRBD1. The CDR3 has 11 amino acids. Germline V gene lookup returns CDR1 DFQATT and CDR2 SNEGSKA (reference sequence). Trimming took 6 bases from V and 8 from J; bases not matched to a gene: 5. The CDR3: CSAPDRGEAFF. The CDR3 region has the DNA TGCAGTGCCCCCGACAGGGGAGAAGCTTTCTTT.

The rearrangement uses TRBV6-1 and TRBJ1-2; no definite D call. CDR1 and CDR2 from the germline V gene are MNHNS and SASEGT. Trimming removed 2 bases at V and 6 bases at J, with 19 bases between. This CDR3 spans 16 amino acids. As DNA, the CDR3 is TGTGCCAGCAGTGAAACCCCAGTCCAGCGGTCGGATGGCTACACCTTC. It is translated as CASSETPVQRSDGYTF.

The CDR3 DNA sequence: TGTGCCCTACAGGGATCGGTGGCAGATACGCAGTATTTT. It codes for CALQGSVADTQYF. The chain employs TRBV7-9 and TRBJ2-3; tentative D call: TRBD1 (6 bases). The CDR3 is made up of 13 amino acids. V shed 11 bases and J shed 4 bases, with 16 bases lying between them. Looked up from germline, CDR1 is SEHNR and CDR2 is FQNEAQ (reference sequence).

This clone was detected only a few times. The rearrangement links TRBV7-9 to TRBJ1-2, with D possibly TRBD1 on 5 matching bases. Deletions cut 6 bases from V and 4 bases from J, with 15 bases between. This CDR3 region has 14 residues. Per the germline V gene, CDR1 is SEHNR and CDR2 is FQNEAQ (reference sequence). The CDR3 reads CASSLSETVYGYTF. CDR3 bases: TGTGCCAGCAGTCTTTCCGAGACAGTCTATGGCTACACCTTC.

J is TRBJ1-5 and V is TRBV7-9; tentative D call: TRBD1 (5 bases). With 0 bases removed from V and 7 bases from J, the gap between germline ends came to 10 bases. CDR3 length: 14 residues. Germline lookup yields CDR1 SEHNR and CDR2 FQNEAQ (reference sequence). In nucleotides, the CDR3 is TGTGCCAGCAGCTTAGCGGGGGGATCGCAGCCCCAGCATTTT. It encodes CASSLAGGSQPQHF.

J is TRBJ2-3 and V is TRBV4-1; weak D call: TRBD2 (7 bases). The germline CDR1 and CDR2 sequences are MGHRA and YSYEKL. Trimming removed 0 bases at V and 5 bases at J, with 15 bases between. CDR3 length: 16 residues. In DNA, the CDR3 is TGCGCCAGCAGCCAAGACCCAAGGGGGGGCCAAGATACGCAGTATTTT. This sequence encodes CASSQDPRGGQDTQYF.

The rearrangement links TRBV7-2 to TRBJ1-6; 7 positions match TRBD1. The junction had 3 bases not matched to a gene; V was cut back by 4 bases and J by 3 bases. The CDR3 sequence is 15 residues long. CDR1 is SGHTA, CDR2 FQGNSA, per germline. CDR3: CASSWGTVYNSPLHF. The CDR3 DNA reads as TGTGCCAGCAGCTGGGGGACAGTCTATAATTCACCCCTCCACTTT.

The chain carries TRBV5-1 and TRBJ2-2; a weak D match, TRBD2 (7 bases). The ends were cut back, 8 bases at V and 6 bases at J, with 11 bases in the middle. CDR1 is SGHRS, CDR2 YFSETQ, per germline. This CDR3 comprises 12 residues. The CDR3 DNA reads as TGCGCCAGTTGGGGGGGCGCCGGGGAGCTGTTTTTT. Translation: CASWGGAGELFF.

The chain is built from TRBV5-4 and TRBJ2-2; unclear D gene. Germline lookup yields CDR1 SGHNT and CDR2 YYREEE (reference sequence). V lost 1 base and J 4 bases, leaving 5 bases between the germline ends. This CDR3 region has 13 residues. The CDR3, as DNA: TGTGCCAGCAGCTTGACAGTCACCGGGGAGCTGTTTTTT. Translating it yields CASSLTVTGELFF. The variable domain in full, completed from reference TRBV5-4 and TRBJ2-2, reads ETGVTQSPTHLIKTRGQQVTLRCSSQSGHNTVSWYQQALGQGPQFIFQYYREEENGRGNFPPRFSGLQFPNYSSELNVNALELDDSALYLCASSLTVTGELFFGEGSRLTVL.

This rearrangement joins TRBV5-4 to TRBJ2-1; TRBD1 might be the D (6 bases). The CDR3 is 12 residues long. Germline CDR1 reads SGHNT; CDR2 reads YYREEE (reference sequence). V was pared by 5 bases and J by 9 bases, with 12 bases between. CDR3 nucleotides: TGTGCCAGCAGGGGACCACAGGGTGAGCAGTTCTTC. Translation: CASRGPQGEQFF.

This chain links TRBV15 with TRBJ1-4, with TRBD1 matching 12 bases. Germline lookup yields CDR1 LNHNV and CDR2 YYDKDF (reference sequence). The V gene end was trimmed by 0 bases and the J gene end by 8 bases; junction bases not matched to a gene: 10. The CDR3 is 18 residues long. CDR3 region: CATSRDPGSGTGGEKLFF. In DNA, the CDR3 is TGTGCCACCAGCAGAGATCCTGGTAGCGGGACAGGGGGCGAAAAACTGTTTTTT.

The chain links TRBV7-2 to TRBJ2-7; 9 bases agree with TRBD2. From germline, CDR1 is SGHTA and CDR2 FQGNSA. The CDR3 loop spans 15 amino acids. The V gene end was trimmed by 0 bases and the J gene end by 4 bases; junction bases not matched to a gene: 4. CDR3 DNA: TGTGCCAGCAGCTTAGCGGCTAGCGGGAATTACGAGCAGTACTTC. Its translation: CASSLAASGNYEQYF.

This rearrangement joins TRBV9 to TRBJ1-4; 7 bases are shared with TRBD1. Germline values: CDR1 SGDLS, CDR2 YYNGEE. The trim removed 0 bases at V and 6 bases at J, leaving 5 bases unmatched. This CDR3 is 15 amino acids long. This CDR3 reads CASSVDGTVDEKLFF. CDR3 DNA sequence: TGTGCCAGCAGCGTAGACGGGACAGTAGATGAAAAACTGTTTTTT.

The V gene is TRBV14, the J gene TRBJ1-2; 7 nucleotides match TRBD1. This CDR3 contains 15 residues. Germline CDR1 reads SGHDN; CDR2 reads FVKESK. The trim removed 4 bases at V and 4 bases at J, leaving 9 bases unmatched. The chain's CDR3 is CASSPGGKASYGYTF. The CDR3 nucleotides read TGTGCCAGCAGCCCAGGGGGTAAAGCCTCCTATGGCTACACCTTC.

The CDR3 protein is CASSLGTSGRSRAGANVLTF. The CDR3 DNA reads as TGTGCCAGTAGTCTTGGGACTAGCGGGAGATCTAGGGCTGGGGCCAACGTCCTGACTTTC. This sequence joins TRBV19 and TRBJ2-6; 14 nucleotides match TRBD2. With 5 bases clipped from V and 2 bases from J, the junction kept 11 bases outside the gene matches. The CDR3 has 20 amino acids. CDR1 and CDR2 from the germline V gene are LNHDA and SQIVND (reference sequence).

The genes are TRBV5-5 and TRBJ1-4; TRBD1 aligns across 9 bases. Germline V gene sequence: CDR1 SGHKS, CDR2 YYEKEE (reference sequence). This CDR3 has 13 amino acids. J was trimmed by 11 bases and V by 4 bases; bases with no gene match: 6. In DNA form, the CDR3 reads TGTGCCAGCAGCCCCGGGACAGGGCAGAAACTGTTTTTT. Translation gives CASSPGTGQKLFF.